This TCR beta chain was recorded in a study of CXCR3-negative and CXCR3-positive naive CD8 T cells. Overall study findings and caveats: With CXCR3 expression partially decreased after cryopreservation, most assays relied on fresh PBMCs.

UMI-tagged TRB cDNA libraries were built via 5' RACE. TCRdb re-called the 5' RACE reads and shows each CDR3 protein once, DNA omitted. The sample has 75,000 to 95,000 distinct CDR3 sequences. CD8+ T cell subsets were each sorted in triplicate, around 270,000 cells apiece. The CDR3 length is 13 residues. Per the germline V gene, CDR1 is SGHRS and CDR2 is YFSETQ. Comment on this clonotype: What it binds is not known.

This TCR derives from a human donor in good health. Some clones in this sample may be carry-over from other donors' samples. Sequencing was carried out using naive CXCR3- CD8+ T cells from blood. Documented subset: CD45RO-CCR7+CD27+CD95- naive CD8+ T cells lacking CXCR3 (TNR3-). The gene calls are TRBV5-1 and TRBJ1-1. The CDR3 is CASSLTMNTEAFF.